A single sample gave rise to the 8 T cell receptor beta chains below, sequenced in a study of read filtering for tumor transcriptome and immune sequencing. From roughly 400 ng of RNA, a library with molecular barcoded alpha/delta and beta/gamma adaptors was made. A single record per CDR3 protein comes from TCRdb applying MiXCR to the reads. The table records over 45,000 distinct CDR3 sequences, approximately 22% of them present only once. Sequencing was done on a sample of a population of CD138-negative cells sorted from bone marrow. These receptor sequences come from a donor at least 40 years old with multiple myeloma.

This clonotype has at least ten counts. The chain combines TRBV29-1 with TRBJ2-7; possibly TRBD2 for D (6 bases). Trimming removed 3 bases at V and 2 bases at J, with 11 bases between. The CDR3 length is 13 residues. Germline loops: CDR1 SQVTM, CDR2 ANQGSEA. This CDR3 is CSVELGGTYEQYF. In DNA, the CDR3 is TGCAGCGTTGAGTTGGGGGGTACCTACGAGCAGTACTTC.

In this sample, this clonotype turned up many times. The chain recombines TRBV7-8 with TRBJ1-4; D not resolved. Germline CDR1 is SGHVS and CDR2 is FQNEAQ. The CDR3 extends over 15 amino acids. The V end lost 5 bases, the J end lost 1 base, and 11 bases lay between the germline ends. The CDR3 region is CASSGRTQTNEKLFF. For the CDR3, the DNA is TGTGCCAGCAGCGGCAGGACCCAAACTAATGAAAAACTGTTTTTT.

Of note for this clonotype: This may arise from a read error, as a much more abundant clone is one base away. The chain uses TRBV18 and TRBJ2-5; the match to TRBD1 covers 7 bases. The CDR3 contains 15 residues. The germline CDR1 and CDR2 sequences are KGHSH and LQKENI. CDR3 region: CVSSPNRQGPETQYF. The CDR3 nucleotides are TGTGTCAGCTCACCAAACAGACAGGGCCCAGAGACCCAGTACTTC.

A remark on this clonotype: Possible read error: a much larger clone is one base away. The chain recombines TRBV7-6 with TRBJ2-3; TRBD2 might be the D (6 bases). Germline V gives CDR1 SGHVS, CDR2 FNYEAQ. This CDR3 has 15 residues. CDR3 amino acids: CASSSMGGFTDTQSF. In DNA form, the CDR3 reads TGTGCCAGCAGCTCCATGGGGGGATTCACAGATACGCAGTCTTTT.

This sequence joins TRBV29-1 and TRBJ2-7, with 7 positions matching TRBD1. Trimming removed 6 bases from V and 4 bases from J; junction bases left unmatched: 12. This CDR3 spans 14 amino acids. Germline CDR1 and CDR2: SQVTM and ANQGSEA. Here the CDR3 DNA reads TGCAGCGTATTGACAGGGACAATCGAATACGAGCAGTACTTC. Translation gives CSVLTGTIEYEQYF.

This clonotype was observed at least ten times. The rearrangement uses TRBV11-3 and TRBJ2-6, with TRBD1 as a possible D gene (6 bases). The ends were cut back, 5 bases at V and 1 base at J, with 12 bases in the middle. CDR3 length: 16 residues. The germline V gene has CDR1 SGHNT and CDR2 YENEEA. CDR3 sequence (DNA): TGTGCCAGCAGCAGCAGGGGTACGTCTGGGGCCAACGTCCTGACTTTC. Protein product: CASSSRGTSGANVLTF.

In the case of this clonotype: A much larger clone lies one base from this, so it may be a read error. The chain employs TRBV29-1 and TRBJ1-4; D not resolved. CDR3 length: 13 residues. V gave up 7 bases and J gave up 10 bases, with 19 bases separating them. Germline V gene lookup returns CDR1 SQVTM and CDR2 ANQGSEA. The CDR3 DNA reads TGCAGCGCCGAAACAGTGGATTTTGGAAAACTGTTTTTT. Translation: CSAETVDFGKLFF.

With regard to this clonotype: This could be a read error, since a much larger clone is one nucleotide away. The chain uses TRBV5-6 and TRBJ2-5; TRBD2 might be the D (5 bases). Germline loops: CDR1 SGHDT, CDR2 YYEEEE. The CDR3 is 15 residues long. The CDR3 nucleotides are TGTGCCAGCAGCCAGACCCGGGGTTTCCAAGAGACCCGGTACTTC. Residues: CASSQTRGFQETRYF.